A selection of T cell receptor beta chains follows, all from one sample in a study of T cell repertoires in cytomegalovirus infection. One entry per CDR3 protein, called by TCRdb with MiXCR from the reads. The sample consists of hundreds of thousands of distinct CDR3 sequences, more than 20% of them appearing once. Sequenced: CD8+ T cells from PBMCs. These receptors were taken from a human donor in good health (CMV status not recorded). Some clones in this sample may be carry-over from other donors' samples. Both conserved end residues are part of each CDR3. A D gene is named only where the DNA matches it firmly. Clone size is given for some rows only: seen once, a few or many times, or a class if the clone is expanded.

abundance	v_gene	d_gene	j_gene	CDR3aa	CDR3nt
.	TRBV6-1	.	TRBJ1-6	CASSLRADKNSPLHF	TGTGCCAGCAGTCTTAGGGCGGACAAGAATTCACCCCTCCACTTT
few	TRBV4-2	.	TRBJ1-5	CASSQEDPNQPQHF	TGTGCCAGCAGCCAAGAGGACCCTAATCAGCCCCAGCATTTT
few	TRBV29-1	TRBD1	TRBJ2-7	CSVQGAGGAGYEQYF	TGCAGCGTTCAGGGGGCAGGGGGCGCGGGTTACGAGCAGTACTTC
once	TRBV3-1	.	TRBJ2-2	CASSQDRVAGTGELFF	TGTGCCAGCAGCCAAGATAGGGTAGCTGGCACCGGGGAGCTGTTTTTT
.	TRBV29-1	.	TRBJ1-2	CSVFPDPRDGYTF	TGCAGCGTTTTTCCAGACCCTAGGGATGGCTACACCTTC
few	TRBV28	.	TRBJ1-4	CASSFDTLEVFF	TGTGCCAGCAGTTTTGACACCCTCGAAGTGTTTTTT
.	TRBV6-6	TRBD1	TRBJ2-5	CASSPAGTGPGGETQYF	TGTGCCAGCAGTCCCGCCGGGACAGGGCCAGGGGGAGAGACCCAGTACTTC
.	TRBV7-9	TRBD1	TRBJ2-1	CASSLAERGTGNHEQFF	TGTGCCAGCAGCTTGGCCGAACGGGGGACAGGGAACCATGAGCAGTTCTTC
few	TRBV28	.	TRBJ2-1	CASSPVLNGNEQFF	TGTGCCAGCAGTCCAGTTCTGAACGGCAATGAGCAGTTCTTC
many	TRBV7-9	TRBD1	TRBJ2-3	CASSAQGSTDTQYF	TGTGCCAGCAGCGCACAGGGGAGCACAGATACGCAGTATTTT
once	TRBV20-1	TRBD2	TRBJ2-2	CSARTSGGGTGELFF	TGCAGTGCTCGGACTAGCGGGGGAGGAACCGGGGAGCTGTTTTTT
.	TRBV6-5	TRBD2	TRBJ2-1	CASSWGSGVEQFF	TGTGCCAGCAGTTGGGGGAGCGGGGTCGAGCAGTTCTTC
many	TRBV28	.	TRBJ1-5	CASSLGTGHQPQHF	TGTGCCAGCAGTTTAGGGACGGGACATCAGCCCCAGCATTTT
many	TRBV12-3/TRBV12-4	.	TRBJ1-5	CASSYGSTFNQPQHF	TGTGCCAGCAGTTACGGCAGCACCTTCAATCAGCCCCAGCATTTT
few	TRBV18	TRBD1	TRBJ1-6	CASSPGQGKNSPLHF	TGTGCCAGCTCACCGGGACAGGGGAAGAATTCACCCCTCCACTTT
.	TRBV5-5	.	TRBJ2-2	CASSLAQWGTGELFF	TGTGCCAGCAGCTTGGCACAATGGGGCACCGGGGAGCTGTTTTTT
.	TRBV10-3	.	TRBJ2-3	CAISDPFLVGDTDTQYF	TGTGCCATCAGTGACCCCTTCCTAGTGGGAGACACAGATACGCAGTATTTT
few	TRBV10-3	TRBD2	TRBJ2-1	CAISAGSGFDEQFF	TGTGCCATCAGTGCGGGTAGCGGGTTCGATGAGCAGTTCTTC
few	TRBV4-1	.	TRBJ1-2	CASSQEEGLIYGYTF	TGCGCCAGCAGCCAAGAGGAGGGCCTAATCTATGGCTACACCTTC
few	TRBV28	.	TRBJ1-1	CASSRQASVTEAFF	TGTGCCAGCAGTCGTCAGGCCTCGGTCACTGAAGCTTTCTTT
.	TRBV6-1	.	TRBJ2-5	CASREFLWRGPIQETQYF	TGTGCCAGCAGAGAATTCTTATGGAGGGGACCCATCCAAGAGACCCAGTACTTC
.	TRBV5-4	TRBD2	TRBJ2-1	CASRLAGIEQFF	TGTGCCAGCCGGCTAGCGGGGATTGAGCAGTTCTTC
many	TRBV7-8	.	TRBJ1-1	CASSLLGHTEAFF	TGTGCCAGCAGCTTACTGGGACACACTGAAGCTTTCTTT
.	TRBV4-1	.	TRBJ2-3	CASSQVATAPSTDTQYF	TGCGCCAGCAGCCAAGTCGCGACAGCCCCTAGCACAGATACGCAGTATTTT
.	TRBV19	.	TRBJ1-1	CASSIGGANTEAFF	TGTGCCAGTAGTATAGGAGGGGCGAACACTGAAGCTTTCTTT
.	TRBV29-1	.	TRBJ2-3	CSVKTGSTDTQYF	TGCAGCGTTAAGACCGGGAGCACAGATACACAGTATTTT
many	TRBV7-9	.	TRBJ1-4	CASTTGTTNEKLFF	TGTGCCAGCACTACAGGGACGACTAATGAAAAACTGTTTTTT
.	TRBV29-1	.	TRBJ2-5	CSVVGPGTQYF	TGCAGCGTTGTTGGACCGGGGACCCAGTACTTC
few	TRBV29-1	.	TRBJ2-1	CSVRTSSYNEQFF	TGCAGCGTGCGGACCAGCTCCTACAATGAGCAGTTCTTC
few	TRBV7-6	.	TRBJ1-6	CASSLAGEGDSPLHF	TGTGCCAGCAGCTTAGCGGGCGAAGGAGACTCACCCCTCCACTTT
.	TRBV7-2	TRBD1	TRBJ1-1	CASSRRDRGRTSEAFF	TGTGCCAGCAGCCGACGGGACAGGGGACGGACGTCTGAAGCTTTCTTT
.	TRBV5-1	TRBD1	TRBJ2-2	CASSLNTGARYAGELFF	TGCGCCAGCAGCTTGAACACAGGGGCGCGGTACGCCGGGGAGCTGTTTTTT
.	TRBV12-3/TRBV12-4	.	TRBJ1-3	CATLPGAGNTIYF	TGTGCCACCCTGCCCGGGGCTGGAAACACCATATATTTT
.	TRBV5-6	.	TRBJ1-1	CASSFWGTGNTEAFF	TGTGCCAGCAGCTTCTGGGGGACGGGGAACACTGAAGCTTTCTTT
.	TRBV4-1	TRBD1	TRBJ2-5	CASSQATGQGREIQYF	TGCGCCAGCAGCCAAGCCACCGGACAGGGGCGAGAGATCCAGTACTTC
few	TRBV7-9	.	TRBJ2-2	CASSLGNANTGELFF	TGTGCCAGCAGCTTAGGCAACGCGAACACCGGGGAGCTGTTTTTT
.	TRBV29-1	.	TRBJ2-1	CSVAGGGEQFF	TGCAGCGTTGCCGGGGGAGGTGAGCAGTTCTTC
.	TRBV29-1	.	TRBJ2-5	CSAADRKETQYF	TGCAGCGCAGCGGACAGAAAAGAGACCCAGTACTTC
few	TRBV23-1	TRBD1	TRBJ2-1	CASSQPRQGSNSGHEQFF	TGCGCCAGCAGTCAACCGCGACAGGGGTCCAACTCGGGGCATGAGCAGTTCTTC
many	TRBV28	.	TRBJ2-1	CASRPRGYNEQFF	TGTGCCAGCAGGCCTCGGGGGTACAATGAGCAGTTCTTC
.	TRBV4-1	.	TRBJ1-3	CASSRANTIYF	TGCGCCAGCAGCCGAGCAAACACCATATATTTT
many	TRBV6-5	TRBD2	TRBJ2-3	CASSSLAEYTDTQYF	TGTGCCAGCAGTTCCCTAGCGGAATACACAGATACGCAGTATTTT
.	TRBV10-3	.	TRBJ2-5	CAIGGDSPSGTQYF	TGTGCCATCGGAGGGGACAGTCCCTCGGGGACCCAGTACTTC
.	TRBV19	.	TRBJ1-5	CASSIWDKNQPQHF	TGTGCCAGTAGTATCTGGGACAAAAATCAGCCCCAGCATTTT
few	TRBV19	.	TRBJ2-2	CASNLGTGELFF	TGTGCCAGTAATTTGGGCACCGGGGAGCTGTTTTTT
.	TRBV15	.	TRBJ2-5	CATSGTAQETQYF	TGTGCCACCAGCGGAACAGCTCAAGAGACCCAGTACTTC
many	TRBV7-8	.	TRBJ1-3	CASSSNPGHAFSGNTIYF	TGTGCCAGCAGCTCCAACCCGGGACACGCATTCTCTGGAAACACCATATATTTT
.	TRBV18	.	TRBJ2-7	CASSPLPGSYEQYF	TGTGCCAGCTCACCACTTCCAGGCTCCTACGAGCAGTACTTC